Sequencing of this T cell receptor (beta chain) was carried out in a study of CD4 T cells in relation to SARS-CoV-2 and coronaviruses. The overall study: No peptide or an HIV-1 Nef peptide pool served as negative control.

Unexposed donor CD4+ T cells date from about 2011-2018, before the COVID-19 pandemic. CD4+ T cells were isolated from the cells after around 9 days of culture. Unexposed-donor CD4+ T cells were probed with SARS-CoV-2 S/N and four cold-coronavirus spikes, cells permitting. Profiling relied on immunoSEQ multiplex PCR, and the TCRdb table lists in-frame clones only, not all of them. The sample consists of 16,000 or so clones, over 75% of them appearing once. Study-wide results and caveats: Around 62% of donors had memory CD4+ clonotypes crossrecognizing SARS-CoV-2 and common cold coronavirus spike.

This clone is a singleton in its sample. Antigen unknown. The sequence was obtained from a human donor in good health. Sequencing used CD4+ T cells from PBMCs, cultured in vitro.

The CDR3 region has the DNA TGTGCCAGCAGCGGACTAACGCGGGAGGGCTACAATGAGCAGTTCTTC. It encodes CASSGLTREGYNEQFF. The chain combines TRBV9 with TRBJ2-1, with 9 bases identical to TRBD2. Losses at the gene ends were 3 bases for V and 3 bases for J; bases not matched to a gene: 7. Germline CDR1 SGDLS, CDR2 YYNGEE. This CDR3 region has 16 residues.